This T cell receptor beta chain originates from a study of monozygotic twins with inflammatory bowel disease. TCRdb reanalyzed the 5' RACE reads, giving one entry per CDR3 protein sequence and no DNA. Recorded for this sample: around 410,000 distinct CDR3 sequences. This CDR3 has 17 amino acids. Per germline, CDR1 KGHSH and CDR2 LQKENI. V usage is TRBV18 and J usage is TRBJ2-5; the D gene TCRdb calls, TRBD2, cannot be checked with no DNA. The sample consisted of blood. The clonotype comes from a human donor with ulcerative colitis or Crohn's disease, or a healthy co-twin of an affected twin (not recorded which). CDR3 sequence: CASSRSTPYIAGETQYF.